Following are 21 T cell receptor beta chains from one sample sequenced in a study of T cell changes during pregnancy in multiple sclerosis. Sequencing used immunoSEQ multiplex PCR; TCRdb keeps in-frame clones, though not all of them. The table shows roughly 110,000 clones, with about 89% occurring only once. Specimen: peripheral blood, collected before pregnancy. Receptors were obtained from a female donor with multiple sclerosis, enrolled in a pregnancy study.

V and J are TRBV30 and TRBJ2-1, with 10 bases matching TRBD1. Germline CDR1 GTSNPN, CDR2 SVGIG (reference sequence). V shed 3 bases, J shed 9 bases, and the junction held 14 bases outside the gene matches. The CDR3 consists of 16 residues. As DNA, the CDR3 is TGTGCCTGGAGCGGAGGACAGGGGGTTTTAGGGGGTGAGCAGTTCTTC. It translates to CAWSGGQGVLGGEQFF. The variable domain in full, with the rest retrieved from reference TRBV30 and TRBJ2-1, is SQTIHQWPATLVQPVGSPLSLECTVEGTSNPNLYWYRQAAGRGLQLLFYSVGIGQISSEVPQNLSASRPQDRQFILSSKKLLLSDSGFYLCAWSGGQGVLGGEQFFGPGTRLTVL.

The J gene is TRBJ2-3, the V gene TRBV2; D call uncertain. CDR3 length: 13 amino acids. V gave up 6 bases and J gave up 2 bases, with 9 bases separating them. Germline V gene data show CDR1 as SNHLY and CDR2 as FYNNEI. The CDR3: CASRVLSTDTQYF. The CDR3, as DNA: TGTGCCAGCAGGGTACTCTCCACAGATACGCAGTATTTT.

This clone was recorded only once. This chain joins TRBV7-9 and TRBJ1-3; D unclear. Germline lookup yields CDR1 SEHNR and CDR2 FQNEAQ (reference sequence). CDR3 length: 12 residues. V was shortened by 3 bases and J by 7 bases, with 7 bases between the two germline ends. The CDR3 loop is CASSFVRNTIYF. The DNA of the CDR3 is TGTGCCAGCAGCTTCGTCCGGAACACCATATATTTT. Full variable domain (rest looked up from reference TRBV7-9 and TRBJ1-3): DTGVSQNPRHKITKRGQNVTFRCDPISEHNRLYWYRQTLGQGPEFLTYFQNEAQLEKSRLLSDRFSAERPKGSFSTLEIQRTEQGDSAMYLCASSFVRNTIYFGEGSWLTVV.

A note on this clone: The junction differs from germline at one of its ends, possibly a read error. The chain couples TRBV9 to TRBJ2-1, with 9 positions matching TRBD2. Per the germline V gene, CDR1 is SGDLS and CDR2 is YYNGEE. CDR3 length: 15 residues. CDR3 DNA: TGTGCCAGCAGCGTAGAGTCTAGCGGGAACAATAAGCAGTTCTTC. Residues: CASSVESSGNNKQFF.

The V and J genes are TRBV18 and TRBJ2-6; D possibly corresponds to TRBD1 (5 bases). The CDR3 covers 12 residues. Trimming removed 10 bases at V and 1 base at J, with 5 bases between. Germline V gene data show CDR1 as KGHSH and CDR2 as LQKENI. The CDR3 DNA is TGTGCCACAGGGTCTGGGGCCAACGTCCTGACTTTC. Its protein is CATGSGANVLTF.

The chain uses TRBV7-9 and TRBJ1-5; D not resolved. CDR3 length: 15 amino acids. Germline loops: CDR1 SEHNR, CDR2 FQNEAQ (reference sequence). The ends were cut back, 3 bases at V and 2 bases at J, with 11 bases in the middle. The CDR3 loop reads CASSFSGAGNQPQHF. CDR3 nucleotides: TGTGCCAGCAGCTTCAGTGGAGCGGGCAATCAGCCCCAGCATTTT.

V is TRBV28 and J is TRBJ2-1, with TRBD1 identical over 10 bases. This CDR3 contains 16 residues. In germline, CDR1 is MDHEN, CDR2 SYDVKM. Germline trimming cut 7 bases from V and 4 bases from J; bases unmatched to any gene: 10. CDR3 protein: CASKTDRGRKYNEQFF. The CDR3 DNA reads TGTGCCAGCAAAACCGACAGGGGGCGCAAGTACAATGAGCAGTTCTTC.

This chain joins TRBV11-3 and TRBJ2-3; D is perhaps TRBD2 (6 bases). Trimming left V 3 bases short and J 4 bases short, with 17 bases between. There are 16 residues in the CDR3. CDR1 and CDR2 (germline): SGHNT, YENEEA. CDR3 coding DNA: TGTGCCAGCAGCTTGAGGCAGAGGGGAGGCTCAGATACGCAGTATTTT. Translation gives CASSLRQRGGSDTQYF.

V and J are TRBV6-6 and TRBJ2-7; 8 bases align to TRBD1. CDR1 MNHNY and CDR2 SVGAGI come from the germline V gene (reference sequence). The CDR3 sequence is 13 residues long. Trimming removed 8 bases from V and 2 bases from J; junction bases left unmatched: 5. The CDR3 DNA reads TGTGCCAGCCGGGACAGGATCGCCTACGAGCAGTACTTC. This encodes CASRDRIAYEQYF.

J is TRBJ1-5 and V is TRBV7-8; D call uncertain. CDR1 and CDR2 from the germline V gene are SGHVS and FQNEAQ. CDR3 length equals 17 residues. V gave up 0 bases and J gave up 3 bases, with 15 bases separating them. The CDR3 spells CASSLALVGIINQPQHF. For the CDR3, the DNA is TGTGCCAGCAGCTTAGCTCTGGTCGGGATAATCAATCAGCCCCAGCATTTT. Full variable domain (remainder filled in from reference TRBV7-8 and TRBJ1-5): GAGVSQSPRYKVAKRGQDVALRCDPISGHVSLFWYQQALGQGPEFLTYFQNEAQLDKSGLPSDRFFAERPEGSVSTLKIQRTQQEDSAVYLCASSLALVGIINQPQHFGDGTRLSIL.

The genes are TRBV5-1 and TRBJ2-1; 7 nucleotides line up with TRBD2. Germline V gene data show CDR1 as SGHRS and CDR2 as YFSETQ. This CDR3 is built from 15 residues. Trimming cost V 0 bases and J 2 bases; bases outside gene matches: 2. CDR3 loop: CASSLELATYNEQFF. The CDR3 coding sequence is TGCGCCAGCAGCTTGGAACTAGCGACCTACAATGAGCAGTTCTTC.

V usage is TRBV6-5 and J usage is TRBJ2-7; 8 bases agree with TRBD1. The trim removed 0 bases at V and 0 bases at J, leaving 1 base unmatched. The V gene's germline CDR1 is MNHEY and CDR2 SVGAGI. This CDR3 region has 15 residues. CDR3 DNA sequence: TGTGCCAGCAGTTACTCCGGGACAGGCTCCTACGAGCAGTACTTC. Its translation is CASSYSGTGSYEQYF.

The rearrangement joins TRBV10-1 to TRBJ2-2; 8 bases are a match to TRBD2. Germline CDR1 and CDR2: WNHNN and SYGVQD (reference sequence). The CDR3 consists of 14 residues. The J segment lost 6 bases and the V segment lost 8 bases, leaving 8 bases of the junction unmatched. The CDR3 region is CASGSGRDSGELFF. The CDR3 region has the DNA TGCGCCAGCGGGAGCGGGAGAGATTCCGGGGAGCTGTTTTTT.

The chain uses TRBV27 and TRBJ2-5; 7 nucleotides align to TRBD1. The CDR3 runs 14 residues. Germline loops: CDR1 MNHEY, CDR2 SMNVEV (reference sequence). V shed 3 bases and J 6 bases; nucleotides not matched to a gene: 7. The CDR3, as DNA: TGTGCCAGCAGTTTTGTAGGGGGCGGCAAGACCCAGTACTTC. It encodes CASSFVGGGKTQYF.

The rearrangement uses TRBV12-5 and TRBJ2-1; D remains unclear. CDR3 length equals 11 residues. CDR1 LGHNT and CDR2 FRNRAP come from the germline V gene. The germline V and J ends were trimmed by 5 bases and 5 bases, with 4 bases remaining between them. The CDR3 nucleotides are TGTGCTAGTGGTCGTAACAATGAGCAGTTCTTC. Protein product: CASGRNNEQFF.

CDR3 coding DNA: TGTGCCAGCAGTTCGAACGTAGCGGGGGGGTACAATGAGCAGTTCTTC. As protein: CASSSNVAGGYNEQFF. The chain joins TRBV6-6 to TRBJ2-1; TRBD2 matches at 11 bases. With V trimmed by 4 bases and J by 4 bases, 6 bases remained unmatched. This CDR3 has 16 residues. Germline V gene data show CDR1 as MNHNY and CDR2 as SVGAGI (reference sequence).

This rearrangement joins TRBV19 to TRBJ1-2; possible D gene TRBD1, 6 bases. This CDR3 is 12 amino acids long. CDR1 is LNHDA and CDR2 is SQIVND in the germline V gene (reference sequence). The V end lost 4 bases, the J end lost 8 bases, and 11 bases lay between the germline ends. Written as DNA, the CDR3 is TGTGCCAGTAGTAGGACAGAAATCGGCTACACCTTC. Amino acid sequence: CASSRTEIGYTF.

A few counts support this clone. V and J are TRBV29-1 and TRBJ1-1; tentatively, D is TRBD1 (5 bases). The germline V gene encodes CDR1 SQVTM and CDR2 ANQGSEA. The CDR3 is 11 amino acids. The V and J ends lost 5 bases and 6 bases respectively, with 10 bases between them. This CDR3 is CSVSGGPEAFF. CDR3 DNA sequence: TGCAGCGTTTCGGGGGGTCCTGAAGCTTTCTTT. Combining the CDR3 with reference TRBV29-1 and TRBJ1-1 gives the whole variable domain SAVISQKPSRDICQRGTSLTIQCQVDSQVTMMFWYRQQPGQSLTLIATANQGSEATYESGFVIDKFPISRPNLTFSTLTVSNMSPEDSSIYLCSVSGGPEAFFGQGTRLTVV.

The V call is TRBV6-1, the J call TRBJ2-3; TRBD1 agrees at 7 bases. The germline CDR1 and CDR2 sequences are MNHNS and SASEGT. V was clipped by 7 bases and J by 6 bases; unmatched bases: 4. The CDR3 contains 12 residues. The CDR3 region is CASIIRGDTQYF. The CDR3 DNA follows: TGTGCCAGCATTATCAGGGGGGATACGCAGTATTTT.

This clone was detected a few times. The genes are TRBV15 and TRBJ2-7, with D tentatively TRBD2 (5 bases). In germline, CDR1 is LNHNV, CDR2 YYDKDF (reference sequence). The V gene lost 1 base and the J gene lost 2 bases, with 6 bases spanning the gap. The CDR3 length is 13 residues. CDR3 nucleotides: TGTGCCACCAGCAGAGGCGGGCCCTACGAGCAGTACTTC. Its protein is CATSRGGPYEQYF.

This clone has just one count. The chain carries TRBV5-4 and TRBJ2-5; maybe TRBD1 (5 bases). The CDR3 has 15 amino acids. Germline CDR1 reads SGHNT; CDR2 reads YYREEE (reference sequence). V was cut by 0 bases and J by 0 bases, with 9 bases left in between. The CDR3 DNA is TGTGCCAGCAGCTTGGACAGGACGTACCAAGAGACCCAGTACTTC. Its translation: CASSLDRTYQETQYF.